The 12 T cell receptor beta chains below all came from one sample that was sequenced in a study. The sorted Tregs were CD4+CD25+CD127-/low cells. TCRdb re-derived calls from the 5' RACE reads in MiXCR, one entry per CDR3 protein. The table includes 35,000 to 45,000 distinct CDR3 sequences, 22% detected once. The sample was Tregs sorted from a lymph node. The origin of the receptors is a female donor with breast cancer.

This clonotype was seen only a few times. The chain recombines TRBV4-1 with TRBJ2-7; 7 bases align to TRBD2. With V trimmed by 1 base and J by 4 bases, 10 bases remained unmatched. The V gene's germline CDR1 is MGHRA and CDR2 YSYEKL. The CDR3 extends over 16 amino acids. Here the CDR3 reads CASSQGPTSQIYEQYF. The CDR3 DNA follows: TGCGCCAGCAGCCAAGGCCCGACTAGCCAAATATACGAGCAGTACTTC.

CDR3 nucleotides: TGTGCCAGCAGCTCAGGGACACGCAGAAACACAGATACGCAGTATTTT. It codes for CASSSGTRRNTDTQYF. The chain combines TRBV7-3 with TRBJ2-3; D perhaps matches TRBD1 (6 bases). Trimming shortened V by 4 bases and J by 2 bases, and 16 bases separated the two germline ends. This CDR3 has 16 residues. CDR1 and CDR2 from the germline V gene are SGHTA and FQGTGA.

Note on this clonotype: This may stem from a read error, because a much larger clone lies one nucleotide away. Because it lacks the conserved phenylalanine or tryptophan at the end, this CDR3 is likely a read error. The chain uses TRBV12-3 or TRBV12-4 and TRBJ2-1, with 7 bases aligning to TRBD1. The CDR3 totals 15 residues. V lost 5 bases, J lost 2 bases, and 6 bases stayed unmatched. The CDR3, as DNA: TGTGCCAGCAGTATCCGGGACAGACCCTACAATGAGCAGTTCTCC. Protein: CASSIRDRPYNEQFS.

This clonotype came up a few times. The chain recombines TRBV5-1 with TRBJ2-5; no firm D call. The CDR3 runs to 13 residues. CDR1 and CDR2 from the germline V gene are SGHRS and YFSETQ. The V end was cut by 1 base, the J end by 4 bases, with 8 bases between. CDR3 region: CASSLIGRETQYF. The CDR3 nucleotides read TGCGCCAGCAGCTTGATAGGAAGAGAGACCCAGTACTTC.

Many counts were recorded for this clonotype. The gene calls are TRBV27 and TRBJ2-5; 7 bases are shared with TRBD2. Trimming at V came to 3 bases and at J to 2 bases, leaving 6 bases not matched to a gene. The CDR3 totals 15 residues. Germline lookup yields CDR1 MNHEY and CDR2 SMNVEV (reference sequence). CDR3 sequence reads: CASSFLRGGQETQYF. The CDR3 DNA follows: TGTGCCAGCAGTTTCTTGAGGGGAGGGCAAGAGACCCAGTACTTC.

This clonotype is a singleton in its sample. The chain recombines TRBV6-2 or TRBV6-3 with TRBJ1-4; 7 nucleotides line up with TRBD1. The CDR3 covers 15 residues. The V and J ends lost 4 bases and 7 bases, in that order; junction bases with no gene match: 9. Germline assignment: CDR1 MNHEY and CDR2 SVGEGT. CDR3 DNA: TGTGCCAGCAGTTCCGAGGGGGCAAGTCGTGAAAAACTGTTTTTT. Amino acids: CASSSEGASREKLFF.

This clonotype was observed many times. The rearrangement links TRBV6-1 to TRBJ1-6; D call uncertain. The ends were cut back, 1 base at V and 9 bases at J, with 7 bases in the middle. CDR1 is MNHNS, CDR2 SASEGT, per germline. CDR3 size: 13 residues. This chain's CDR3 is CASSEVLGSPLHF. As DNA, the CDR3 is TGTGCCAGCAGTGAAGTTCTGGGTTCACCCCTCCACTTT.

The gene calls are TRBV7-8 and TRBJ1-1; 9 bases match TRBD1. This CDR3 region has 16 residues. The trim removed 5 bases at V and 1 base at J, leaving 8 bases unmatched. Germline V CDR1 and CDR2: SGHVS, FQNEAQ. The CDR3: CASSARQGVTNTEAFF. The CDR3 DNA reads TGTGCCAGCAGCGCACGACAGGGGGTGACGAACACTGAAGCTTTCTTT.

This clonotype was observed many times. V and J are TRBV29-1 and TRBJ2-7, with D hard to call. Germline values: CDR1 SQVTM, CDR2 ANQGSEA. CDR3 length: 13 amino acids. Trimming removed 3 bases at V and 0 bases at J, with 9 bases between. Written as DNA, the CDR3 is TGCAGCGTTGAGACGGATTCCTCCTACGAGCAGTACTTC. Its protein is CSVETDSSYEQYF.

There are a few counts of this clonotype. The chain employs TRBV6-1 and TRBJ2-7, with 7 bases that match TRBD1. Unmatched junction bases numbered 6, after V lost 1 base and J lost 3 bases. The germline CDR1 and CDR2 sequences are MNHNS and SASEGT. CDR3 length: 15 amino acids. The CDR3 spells CASSEDTGTVYEQYF. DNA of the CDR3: TGTGCCAGCAGTGAAGACACCGGGACAGTCTACGAGCAGTACTTC.

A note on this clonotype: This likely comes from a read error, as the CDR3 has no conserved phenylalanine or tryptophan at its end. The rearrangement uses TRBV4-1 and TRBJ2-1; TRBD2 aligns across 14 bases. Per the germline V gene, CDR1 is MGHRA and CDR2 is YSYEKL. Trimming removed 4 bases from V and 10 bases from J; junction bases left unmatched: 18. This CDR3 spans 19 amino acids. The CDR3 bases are TGCGCCAGCAGCCTCTCGACGATCTCGGGACTAGCGGGAGTCTGGGAGCAGTTCCTC. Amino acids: CASSLSTISGLAGVWEQFL.

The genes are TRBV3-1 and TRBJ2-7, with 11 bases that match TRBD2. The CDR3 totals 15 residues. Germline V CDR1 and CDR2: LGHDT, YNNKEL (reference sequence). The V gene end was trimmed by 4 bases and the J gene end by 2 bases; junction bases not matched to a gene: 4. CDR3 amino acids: CASSRPSGRTYEQYF. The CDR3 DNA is TGTGCCAGCAGCCGCCCTAGCGGGAGGACCTACGAGCAGTACTTC.